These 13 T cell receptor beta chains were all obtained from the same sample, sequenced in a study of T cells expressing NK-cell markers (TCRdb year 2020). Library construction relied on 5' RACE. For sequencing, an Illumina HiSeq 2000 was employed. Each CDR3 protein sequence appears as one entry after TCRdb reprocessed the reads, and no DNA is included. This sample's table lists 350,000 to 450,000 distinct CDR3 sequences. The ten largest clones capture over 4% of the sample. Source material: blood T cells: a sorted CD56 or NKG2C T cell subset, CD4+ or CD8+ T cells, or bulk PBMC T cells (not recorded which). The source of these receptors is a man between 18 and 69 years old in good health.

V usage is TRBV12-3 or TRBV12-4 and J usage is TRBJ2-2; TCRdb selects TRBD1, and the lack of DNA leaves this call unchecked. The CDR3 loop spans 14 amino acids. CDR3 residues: CASSIVPGYGELFF.

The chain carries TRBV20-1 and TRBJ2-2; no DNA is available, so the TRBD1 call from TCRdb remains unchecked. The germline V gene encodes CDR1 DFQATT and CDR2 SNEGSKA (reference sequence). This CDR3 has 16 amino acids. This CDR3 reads CSARDGFRASSGELFF.

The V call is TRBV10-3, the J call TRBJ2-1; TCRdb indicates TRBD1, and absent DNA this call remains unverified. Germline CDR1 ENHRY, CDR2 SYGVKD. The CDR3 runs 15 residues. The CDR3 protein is CAISAGTGIYNEQFF.

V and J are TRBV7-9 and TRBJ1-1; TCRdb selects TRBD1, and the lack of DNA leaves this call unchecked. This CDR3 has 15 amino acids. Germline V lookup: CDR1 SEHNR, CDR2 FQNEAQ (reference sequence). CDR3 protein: CASSPGTGKNTEAFF. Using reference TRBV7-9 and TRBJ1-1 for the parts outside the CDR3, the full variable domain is DTGVSQNPRHKITKRGQNVTFRCDPISEHNRLYWYRQTLGQGPEFLTYFQNEAQLEKSRLLSDRFSAERPKGSFSTLEIQRTEQGDSAMYLCASSPGTGKNTEAFFGQGTRLTVV.

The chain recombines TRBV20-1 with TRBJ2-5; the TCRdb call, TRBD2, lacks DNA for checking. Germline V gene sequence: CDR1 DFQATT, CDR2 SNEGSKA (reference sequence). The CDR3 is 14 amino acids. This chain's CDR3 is CSAPLAGGPRTQYF.

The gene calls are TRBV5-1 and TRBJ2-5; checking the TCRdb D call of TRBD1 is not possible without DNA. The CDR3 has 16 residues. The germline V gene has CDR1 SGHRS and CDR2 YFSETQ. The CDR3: CASSEISRDPKETQYF.

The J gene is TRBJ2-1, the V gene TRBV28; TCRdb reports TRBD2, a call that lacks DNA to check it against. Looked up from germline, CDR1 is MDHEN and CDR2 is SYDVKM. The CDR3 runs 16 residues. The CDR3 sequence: CAIRGATRSSYNEQFF.

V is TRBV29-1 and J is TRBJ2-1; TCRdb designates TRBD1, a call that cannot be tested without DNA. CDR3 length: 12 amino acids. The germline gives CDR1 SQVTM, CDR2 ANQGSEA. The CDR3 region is CSVNPDNHEQFF.

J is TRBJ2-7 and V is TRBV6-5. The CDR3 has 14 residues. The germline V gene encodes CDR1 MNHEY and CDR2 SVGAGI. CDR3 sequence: CASSYTHLTYEQYF.

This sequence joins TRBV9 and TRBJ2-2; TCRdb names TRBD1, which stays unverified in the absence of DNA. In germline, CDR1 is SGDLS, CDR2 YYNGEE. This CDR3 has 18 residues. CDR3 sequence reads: CASSVRKPGTQNTGELFF.

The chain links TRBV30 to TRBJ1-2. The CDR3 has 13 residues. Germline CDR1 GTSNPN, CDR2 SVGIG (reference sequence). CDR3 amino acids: CAWSVPPRGGYTF.

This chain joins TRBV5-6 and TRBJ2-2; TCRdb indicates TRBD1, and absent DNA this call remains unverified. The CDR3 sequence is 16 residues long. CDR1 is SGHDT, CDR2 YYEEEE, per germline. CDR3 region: CASSLVGTGVSGELFF.

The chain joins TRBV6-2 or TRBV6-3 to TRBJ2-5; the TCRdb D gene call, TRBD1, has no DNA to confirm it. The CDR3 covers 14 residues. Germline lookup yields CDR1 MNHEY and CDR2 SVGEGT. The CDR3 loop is CASSYDRETGTQYF.